This T cell receptor (beta chain) derives from a study of CD8+ T cells in alopecia areata. Germline V gives CDR1 SQVTM, CDR2 ANQGSEA. The CDR3 is made up of 14 amino acids. V was trimmed by 6 bases and J by 6 bases, leaving 18 bases between them. RNA, once extracted, was reverse transcribed into cDNA for use as the sequencing template. Only in-frame clones appear in the TCRdb table, and some are missing; sequencing was by immunoSEQ multiplex PCR. Of 200,000 or so clones in the sample, roughly 57% were seen once. As concerns this clone: Its matching antigen is unknown.

Study-wide results and caveats: Across lesional scalp, and particularly alopecia totalis/universalis, clonality surpassed that of normal scalp.

Sequencing used CD4+ T cells sorted from blood, obtained at week 0. The TCR originated in a human donor with alopecia areata. The rearrangement joins TRBV29-1 to TRBJ2-1; D possibly corresponds to TRBD2 (5 bases). CDR3 bases: TGCAGCGTGAAAGATCTCCGGGGAATCAATGAGCAGTTCTTC. It is translated as CSVKDLRGINEQFF.